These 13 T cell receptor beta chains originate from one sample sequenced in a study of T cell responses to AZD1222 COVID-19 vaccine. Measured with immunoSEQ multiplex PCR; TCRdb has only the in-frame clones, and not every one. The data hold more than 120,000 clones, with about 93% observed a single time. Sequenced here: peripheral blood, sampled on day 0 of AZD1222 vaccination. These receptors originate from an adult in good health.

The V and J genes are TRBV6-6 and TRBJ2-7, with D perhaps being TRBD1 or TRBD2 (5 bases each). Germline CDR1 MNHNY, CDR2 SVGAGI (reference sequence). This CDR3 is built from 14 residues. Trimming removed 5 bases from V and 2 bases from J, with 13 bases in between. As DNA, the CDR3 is TGTGCCAGCAGTACCCGGGACCAACCCTACGAGCAGTACTTC. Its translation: CASSTRDQPYEQYF.

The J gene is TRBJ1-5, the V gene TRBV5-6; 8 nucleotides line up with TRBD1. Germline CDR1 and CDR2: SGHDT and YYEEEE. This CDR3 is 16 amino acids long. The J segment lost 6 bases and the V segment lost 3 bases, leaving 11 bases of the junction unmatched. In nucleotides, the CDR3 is TGTGCCAGCAGCTCCCTTAGAGGACAGGGTGGTCAGCCCCAGCATTTT. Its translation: CASSSLRGQGGQPQHF.

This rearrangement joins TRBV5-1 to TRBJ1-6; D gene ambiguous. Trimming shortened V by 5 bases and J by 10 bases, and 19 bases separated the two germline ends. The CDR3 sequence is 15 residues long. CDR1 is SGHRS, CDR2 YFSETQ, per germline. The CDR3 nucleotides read TGCGCCAGCAGGGCCGACCCGCATCGAGACTCACCCCTCCACTTT. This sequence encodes CASRADPHRDSPLHF.

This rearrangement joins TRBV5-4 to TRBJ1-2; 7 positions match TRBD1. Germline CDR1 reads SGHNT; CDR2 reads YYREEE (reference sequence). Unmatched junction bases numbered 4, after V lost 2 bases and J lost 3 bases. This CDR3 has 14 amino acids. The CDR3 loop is CASSLLTGHYGYTF. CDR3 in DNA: TGTGCCAGCAGCTTATTGACAGGGCACTATGGCTACACCTTC.

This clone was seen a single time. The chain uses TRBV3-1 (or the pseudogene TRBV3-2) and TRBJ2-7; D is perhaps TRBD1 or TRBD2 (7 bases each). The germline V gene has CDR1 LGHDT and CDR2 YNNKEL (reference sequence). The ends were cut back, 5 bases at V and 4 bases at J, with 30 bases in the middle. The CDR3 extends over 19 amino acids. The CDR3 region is CASSSRSGGRAPGRYEQYF. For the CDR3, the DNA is TGTGCCAGCAGCTCACGATCAGGGGGGAGGGCCCCTGGCCGTTACGAGCAGTACTTC.

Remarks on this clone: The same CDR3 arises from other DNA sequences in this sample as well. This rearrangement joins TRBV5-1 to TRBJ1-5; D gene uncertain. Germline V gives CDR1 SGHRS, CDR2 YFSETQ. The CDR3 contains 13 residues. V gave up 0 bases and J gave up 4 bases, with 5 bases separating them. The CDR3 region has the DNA TGCGCCAGCAGCTTGGGCCAGAATCAGCCCCAGCATTTT. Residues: CASSLGQNQPQHF.

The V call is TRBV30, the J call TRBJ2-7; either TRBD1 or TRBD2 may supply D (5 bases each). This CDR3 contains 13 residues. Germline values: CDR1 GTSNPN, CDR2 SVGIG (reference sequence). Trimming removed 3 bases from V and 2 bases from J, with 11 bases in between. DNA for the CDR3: TGTGCCTGGAGGGTGCCGGGGCCCTACGAGCAGTACTTC. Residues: CAWRVPGPYEQYF.

CDR3 DNA sequence: TGTGCCAGCAGCAATCAGCGGGGGGCCTACGAGCAGTACTTC. This codes for CASSNQRGAYEQYF. V usage is TRBV7-2 and J usage is TRBJ2-7; 9 nucleotides match TRBD2. Trimming took 5 bases from V and 2 from J; bases not matched to a gene: 4. Germline CDR1 SGHTA, CDR2 FQGNSA. The CDR3 consists of 14 residues.

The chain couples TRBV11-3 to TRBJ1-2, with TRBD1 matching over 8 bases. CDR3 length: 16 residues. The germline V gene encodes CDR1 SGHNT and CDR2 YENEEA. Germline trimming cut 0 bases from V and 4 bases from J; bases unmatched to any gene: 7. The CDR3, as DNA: TGTGCCAGCAGCTTAGAGGAGACAGGGGAAGCCTATGGCTACACCTTC. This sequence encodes CASSLEETGEAYGYTF.

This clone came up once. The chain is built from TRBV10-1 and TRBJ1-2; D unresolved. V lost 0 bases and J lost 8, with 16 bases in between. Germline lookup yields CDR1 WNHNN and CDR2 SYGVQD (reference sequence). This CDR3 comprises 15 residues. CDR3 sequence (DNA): TGCGCCAGCAGTGAGTCCCTGGGCCCTGGGTCCGGCTACACCTTC. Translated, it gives CASSESLGPGSGYTF.

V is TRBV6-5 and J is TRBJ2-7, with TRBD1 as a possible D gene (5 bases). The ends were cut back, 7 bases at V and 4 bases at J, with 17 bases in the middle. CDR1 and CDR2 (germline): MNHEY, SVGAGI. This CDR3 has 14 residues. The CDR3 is CASTVHRQLYEQYF. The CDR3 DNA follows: TGTGCCAGCACCGTACATAGACAGCTGTACGAGCAGTACTTC.

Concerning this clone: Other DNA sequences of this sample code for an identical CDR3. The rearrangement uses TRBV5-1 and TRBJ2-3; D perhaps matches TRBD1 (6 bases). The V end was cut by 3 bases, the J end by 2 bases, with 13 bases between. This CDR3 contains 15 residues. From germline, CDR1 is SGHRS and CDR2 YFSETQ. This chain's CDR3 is CASSSGQRTTDTQYF. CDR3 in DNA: TGCGCCAGCAGCTCGGGACAACGAACCACAGATACGCAGTATTTT.

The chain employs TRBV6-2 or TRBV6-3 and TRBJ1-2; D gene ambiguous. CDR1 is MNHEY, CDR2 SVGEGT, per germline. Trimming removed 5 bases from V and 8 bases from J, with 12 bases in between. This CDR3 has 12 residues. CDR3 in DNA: TGTGCCAGCAGTAACAGAGCCTTGGGCTACACCTTC. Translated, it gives CASSNRALGYTF.